This TCR beta chain came from a study of shared clonotypes between healthy human individuals. Across several immunoSEQ plates, the genomic DNA of each subset was split evenly. Per the study methods: In the immunoSEQ data, sequences were junction-only and lacked quality scores, so filtering differed. The table came from immunoSEQ multiplex PCR; TCRdb's copy has only in-frame clones and leaves some out. The DNA gave D and trimming, while V, J and clone size come from that table. The table shows 600,000 to 750,000 clones, with roughly 72% occurring only once. The CDR3 extends over 14 amino acids. Unmatched junction bases numbered 7, after V lost 6 bases and J lost 3 bases. The germline CDR1 and CDR2 sequences are SGHTS and YDEGEE.

The TCR sequence derives from a woman in her 30s in good health. The chain links TRBV5-8 to TRBJ2-5, with 8 bases aligning to TRBD1. The sequenced sample was memory CD4+ T cells sorted from blood. Subset here: CD45RA-negative fraction. The DNA of the CDR3 is TGTGCCAGCACCCGGGGACAGGCGAAAGAGACCCAGTACTTC. Translation gives CASTRGQAKETQYF.